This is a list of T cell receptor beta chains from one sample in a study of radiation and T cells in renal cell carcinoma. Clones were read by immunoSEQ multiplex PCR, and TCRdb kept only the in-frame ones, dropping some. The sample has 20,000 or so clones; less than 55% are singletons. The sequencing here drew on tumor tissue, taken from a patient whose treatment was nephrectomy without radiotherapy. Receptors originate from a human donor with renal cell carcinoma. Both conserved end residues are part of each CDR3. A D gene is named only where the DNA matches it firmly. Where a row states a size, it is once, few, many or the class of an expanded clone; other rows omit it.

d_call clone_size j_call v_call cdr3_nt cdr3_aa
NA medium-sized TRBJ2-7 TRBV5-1 TGCGCCAGCAGCACGGACAACTCCTACGAGCAGTACTTC CASSTDNSYEQYF
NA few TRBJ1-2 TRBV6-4 TGTGCCAGCAGTGACTCGATGGGCTATGGCGGCTACACCTTC CASSDSMGYGGYTF
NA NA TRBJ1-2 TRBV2 TGTGCCAGCAGTGGGGGTGGAACGAACTATAACTATGGCTACACCTTC CASSGGGTNYNYGYTF
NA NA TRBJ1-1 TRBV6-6 TGTGCCAGCAGCCGGGTGATTTGGGGGGAAGCTGAAGCTTTCTTT CASSRVIWGEAEAFF
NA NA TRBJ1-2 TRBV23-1 TGCGCCAGCAGTCAATCGGAGAGTTCCGGCTATGGCTACACCTTC CASSQSESSGYGYTF
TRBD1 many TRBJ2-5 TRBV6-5 TGTGCCAGCAGCCCCCGGGACAGGGGGCGGGAGACCCAGTACTTC CASSPRDRGRETQYF
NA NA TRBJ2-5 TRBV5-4 TGTGCCAGCAGCTTAGAAGAGACCCAGTACTTC CASSLEETQYF
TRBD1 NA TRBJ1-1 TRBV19 TGTGCCAGCGGACAGGGGAGCACTGAAGCTTTCTTT CASGQGSTEAFF
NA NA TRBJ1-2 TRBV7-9 TGTGCCAGCAGCTTAGCCTCCTCCGGAAACTATGGCTACACCTTC CASSLASSGNYGYTF
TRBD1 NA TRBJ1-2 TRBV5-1 TGCGCCAGCAGCCCAGGACAGGGAAACTATGGCTACACCTTC CASSPGQGNYGYTF
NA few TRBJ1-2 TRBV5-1 TGCGCCAGCAGCTTGGGCCAGCCCCGCATGGTATTCGAGGGCTACACCTTC CASSLGQPRMVFEGYTF
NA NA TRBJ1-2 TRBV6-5 TGTGCCAGCAGACAGGGATCCTATGGCTACACCTTC CASRQGSYGYTF
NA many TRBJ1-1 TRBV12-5 TGTGCTAGTGGTTTGTCCGGACAGCGTCGGACTGAAGCTTTCTTT CASGLSGQRRTEAFF
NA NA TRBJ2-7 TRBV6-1 TGTGCCAGCCGGGACACAGGGCTTGGCGAGCAGTACTTC CASRDTGLGEQYF
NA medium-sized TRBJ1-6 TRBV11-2 TGTGCCAGCAGCGCAGGGACTTTAGCTTGGCCACCCCTCCACTTT CASSAGTLAWPPLHF
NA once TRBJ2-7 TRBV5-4 TGTGCCAGCAGCTTGGGGCGTACCTACGAGCAGTACTTC CASSLGRTYEQYF
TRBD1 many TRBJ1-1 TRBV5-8 TGTGCCAGCAGTCCAAACGACAGGGGCACTGAAGCTTTCTTT CASSPNDRGTEAFF
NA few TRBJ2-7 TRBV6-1 TGTGCCAGCAGTGAAGCTATGTCCTACTACGAGCAGTACTTC CASSEAMSYYEQYF
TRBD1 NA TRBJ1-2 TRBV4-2 TGTGCCAGCAGCCAAGAAAAGGACAGGGATGCCGGCTACACCTTC CASSQEKDRDAGYTF
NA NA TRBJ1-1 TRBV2 TGTGCCAGCAGTGAAGACAGAAACACTGAAGCTTTCTTT CASSEDRNTEAFF
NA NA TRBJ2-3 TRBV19 TGTGCCAGTAGTATATCGGGCGGAGATACGCAGTATTTT CASSISGGDTQYF
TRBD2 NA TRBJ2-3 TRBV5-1 TGCGCCAGCAGCGTAGCGGGGGGCACAGATACGCAGTATTTT CASSVAGGTDTQYF
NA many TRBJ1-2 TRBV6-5 TGTGCCAGCAGTTACAGGAGGCAGTACTATGGCTACACCTTC CASSYRRQYYGYTF
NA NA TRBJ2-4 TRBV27 TGTGCCAGCAGTAGTAGGGAAGGGAAACCAAAAAAGGGCATTCAGTACTTC CASSSREGKPKKGIQYF
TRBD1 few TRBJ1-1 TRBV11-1 TGTGCCAGCAGCCTGGACAGGGGGGCCTCACAAGCTTTCTTT CASSLDRGASQAFF
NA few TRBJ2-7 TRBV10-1 TGCTCAAGCGGTGGTTACGAGCAGTACTTC CSSGGYEQYF
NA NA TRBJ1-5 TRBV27 TGTGCCAGCAGTTTTCTAGGGGCCGATCAGCCCCAGCATTTT CASSFLGADQPQHF
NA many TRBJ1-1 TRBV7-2 TGTGCCAGCAGCTTAGCTGGCCAGGGAGGTATTGGCACTGAAGCTTTCTTT CASSLAGQGGIGTEAFF
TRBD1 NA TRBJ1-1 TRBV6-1 TGTGCCAGCAGTGTTTTCGGGACAGGGGCCACTGAAGCTTTCTTT CASSVFGTGATEAFF
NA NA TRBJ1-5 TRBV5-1 TGCGCCAGCAGCTTGGACGTCAATCAGCCCCAGCATTTT CASSLDVNQPQHF
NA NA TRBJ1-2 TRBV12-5 TGTGCTAGTGGTTTGGTACACCAGGGAGGAAACTATGGCTACACCTTC CASGLVHQGGNYGYTF
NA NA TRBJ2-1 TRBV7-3 TGTGCCAGCAGCTTAACTTGGGACACCCATGAGCAGTTCTTC CASSLTWDTHEQFF
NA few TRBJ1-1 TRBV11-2 TGTGCCAGCAGCTTAATCCTCCAGTCGAGTGAAGCTTTCTTT CASSLILQSSEAFF
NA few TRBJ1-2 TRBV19 TGTGCCAGTAGTATTCTCTATGGCTACACCTTC CASSILYGYTF
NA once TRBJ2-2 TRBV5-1 TGCGCCAGCAGCATGGACAGTAGGAACACCGGGGAGCTGTTTTTT CASSMDSRNTGELFF
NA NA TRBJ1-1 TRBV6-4 TGTGCCAGCCTCCCAGGGTATCACACTGAAGCTTTCTTT CASLPGYHTEAFF
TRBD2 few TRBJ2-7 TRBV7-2 TGTGCCAGCAGCTTACCTAGCGGGGTGTCCTACGAGCAGTACTTC CASSLPSGVSYEQYF
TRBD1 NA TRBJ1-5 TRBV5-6 TGTGCCAGCAGCTTAACAGGGGGCACTCAGCCCCAGCATTTT CASSLTGGTQPQHF
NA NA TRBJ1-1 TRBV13 TGTGCCAGCAGCCTTCGGGCCTTTTTGAACGGAGCTTTCTTT CASSLRAFLNGAFF
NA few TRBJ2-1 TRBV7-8 TGTGCCAGCAACCTAGGAGGGAATGAGCAGTTCTTC CASNLGGNEQFF
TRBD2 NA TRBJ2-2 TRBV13 TGTGCCAGCAGGGCGGGGGCGAACACCGGGGAGCTGTTTTTT CASRAGANTGELFF
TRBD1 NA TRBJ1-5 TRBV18 TGTGCCAGCTCAACCGGGACAGAGCCTAATCAGCCCCAGCATTTT CASSTGTEPNQPQHF
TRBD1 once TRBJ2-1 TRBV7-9 TGTGCCAGCAGCTTAGGGGGACAGGGGGCAAGTAATGAGCAGTTCTTC CASSLGGQGASNEQFF
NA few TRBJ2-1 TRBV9 TGTGCCAGCAGCGTAGTGGGGGGGCTTTACAATGAGCAGTTCTTC CASSVVGGLYNEQFF
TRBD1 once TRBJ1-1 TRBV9 TGTGCCAGCAGCGGGACAGGGATGAACACTGAAGCTTTCTTT CASSGTGMNTEAFF
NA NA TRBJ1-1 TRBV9 TGTGCCAGCAGCGTATTGTCTCGGGGGGACACTGAAGCTTTCTTT CASSVLSRGDTEAFF
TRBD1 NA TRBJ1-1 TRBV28 TGTGCCAGCAGTTCCCCGGGACAGCCCATGAACACTGAAGCTTTCTTT CASSSPGQPMNTEAFF
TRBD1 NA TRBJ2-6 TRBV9 TGTGCCAGCAGCTCCTCCGGGACAGGGGGCTTCGGGGCCAACGTCCTGACTTTC CASSSSGTGGFGANVLTF
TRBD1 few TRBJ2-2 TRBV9 TGTGCCAGCAGCTCATCCGGGACAGATCACGGGGAGCTGTTTTTT CASSSSGTDHGELFF
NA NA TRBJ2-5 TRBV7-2 TGTGCCAGCAGCTTAGACAAGGGGACTGGGGAGACCCAGTACTTC CASSLDKGTGETQYF
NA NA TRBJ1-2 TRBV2 TGTGCCAGCAGGGTGGACACCGGACGAGGCTACACCTTC CASRVDTGRGYTF
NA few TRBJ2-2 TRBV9 TGTGCCAGCAGCTTAGTTGAGAAGACCGGGGAGCTGTTTTTT CASSLVEKTGELFF
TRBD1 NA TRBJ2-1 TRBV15 TGTGCCACCAGCAGCCCCGGGACAGGGGCGCTTGAGCAGTTCTTC CATSSPGTGALEQFF
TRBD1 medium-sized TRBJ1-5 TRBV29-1 TGCAGCGTACAAAACGGACAGGGTCACAATCAGCCCCAGCATTTT CSVQNGQGHNQPQHF
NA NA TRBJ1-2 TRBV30 TGTGCCTGGAGGGTCAGCAACTATGGCTACACCTTC CAWRVSNYGYTF